The 13 T cell receptor beta chains below come from one sample, sequenced in a study of beta chain features in type 1 diabetes. Expressed TCRB transcripts were sequenced, since all the RNA that had been isolated was reverse transcribed. Sequencing was performed with immunoSEQ multiplex PCR; in TCRdb, only in-frame clones are kept and a portion is missing. The sample has about 150,000 clones; over 8.5% are singletons. Material for sequencing was central memory CD4+ T cells from blood. Every receptor here comes from a young man in good health.

The chain joins TRBV5-4 to TRBJ1-4; 8 bases align to TRBD1. This CDR3 has 14 amino acids. CDR1 and CDR2 from the germline V gene are SGHNT and YYREEE (reference sequence). With 3 bases clipped from V and 4 bases from J, the junction kept 2 bases outside the gene matches. The CDR3 DNA sequence: TGTGCCAGCAGCTCGGGACAGGTTAATGAAAAACTGTTTTTT. The encoded protein is CASSSGQVNEKLFF. The whole variable domain, filled in from reference TRBV5-4 and TRBJ1-4, reads ETGVTQSPTHLIKTRGQQVTLRCSSQSGHNTVSWYQQALGQGPQFIFQYYREEENGRGNFPPRFSGLQFPNYSSELNVNALELDDSALYLCASSSGQVNEKLFFGSGTQLSVL.

V and J are TRBV7-9 and TRBJ1-3, with unresolved D. Trimming cost V 1 base and J 4 bases, with 8 bases left between them. The CDR3 is made up of 14 amino acids. Germline V CDR1 and CDR2: SEHNR, FQNEAQ (reference sequence). CDR3 nucleotide sequence: TGTGCCAGCAGCTTAGAGGTCAGAGGAAACACCATATATTTT. Amino acid sequence: CASSLEVRGNTIYF.

The chain recombines TRBV18 with TRBJ1-1, with D tentatively TRBD1 (5 bases). Trimming took off 2 bases at V and 2 bases at J, with 9 bases between the two ends. The CDR3 is 14 amino acids. Germline loops: CDR1 KGHSH, CDR2 LQKENI. CDR3 sequence (DNA): TGTGCCAGCTCACCAGTAGGGGCCAACACTGAAGCTTTCTTT. Translation gives CASSPVGANTEAFF. Using reference TRBV18 and TRBJ1-1 for the parts outside the CDR3, the full variable domain is NAGVMQNPRHLVRRRGQEARLRCSPMKGHSHVYWYRQLPEEGLKFMVYLQKENIIDESGMPKERFSAEFPKEGPSILRIQQVVRGDSAAYFCASSPVGANTEAFFGQGTRLTVV.

The V call is TRBV7-2, the J call TRBJ2-4; weak D call: TRBD1 (6 bases). Trimming took off 2 bases at V and 0 bases at J, with 8 bases between the two ends. The CDR3 spans 15 residues. Germline V gene data show CDR1 as SGHTA and CDR2 as FQGNSA. The CDR3 nucleotides read TGTGCCAGCAGCTTAAGGACAGTAGCCAAAAACATTCAGTACTTC. It translates to CASSLRTVAKNIQYF.

This clone occurred a few times. V is TRBV10-3 and J is TRBJ2-5; D remains unclear. Germline CDR1 reads ENHRY; CDR2 reads SYGVKD. V lost 3 bases and J lost 6, with 5 bases in between. The CDR3 sequence is 11 residues long. CDR3 in amino acids: CAISDRKTQYF. Written as DNA, the CDR3 is TGTGCCATCAGTGACAGAAAGACCCAGTACTTC.

This clone has only a few counts. This chain joins TRBV2 and TRBJ1-6, with 9 bases aligning to TRBD1. Per germline, CDR1 SNHLY and CDR2 FYNNEI. J was trimmed by 15 bases and V by 4 bases; bases with no gene match: 4. CDR3 size: 12 residues. CDR3 amino acids: CASSATTGGLHF. In DNA form, the CDR3 reads TGTGCCAGCAGTGCTACGACAGGGGGCCTCCACTTT.

This sequence joins TRBV9 and TRBJ2-6, with TRBD2 identical over 7 bases. Trimming at V came to 0 bases and at J to 3 bases, leaving 9 bases not matched to a gene. Germline loops: CDR1 SGDLS, CDR2 YYNGEE. The CDR3 extends over 18 amino acids. In DNA form, the CDR3 reads TGTGCCAGCAGCGTAGGCGGGGGTTCGCTGGGTGGGGCCAACGTCCTGACTTTC. It codes for CASSVGGGSLGGANVLTF.

This clone was seen only a few times. The chain recombines TRBV15 with TRBJ2-4; D is possibly TRBD1 (5 bases). CDR1 is LNHNV, CDR2 YYDKDF, per germline (reference sequence). This CDR3 is built from 19 residues. V shed 0 bases and J shed 0 bases, with 18 bases lying between them. This CDR3 reads CATSRDDGALALAKNIQYF. The CDR3 coding sequence is TGTGCCACCAGCAGAGATGATGGGGCGTTGGCCCTAGCCAAAAACATTCAGTACTTC.

The gene calls are TRBV5-6 and TRBJ1-5; maybe TRBD1 (6 bases). In germline, CDR1 is SGHDT, CDR2 YYEEEE. V was clipped by 1 base and J by 6 bases, with 8 bases between them. The CDR3 sequence is 13 residues long. The CDR3 reads CASSLSRGQPQHF. The CDR3, as DNA: TGTGCCAGCAGCTTGAGCAGGGGTCAGCCCCAGCATTTT.

The chain combines TRBV7-9 with TRBJ1-6; D might be TRBD1 (5 bases). V lost 5 bases, J lost 10 bases, and 18 bases lay in between. CDR1 and CDR2 (germline): SEHNR, FQNEAQ (reference sequence). The CDR3 has 15 residues. The DNA for the CDR3 is TGTGCCAGCAGCAACCGGACACCATCGGGGTCACCCCTCCACTTT. This codes for CASSNRTPSGSPLHF.

This clone was seen more than once but under ten times. The chain couples TRBV29-1 to TRBJ1-2; D possibly corresponds to TRBD1 (5 bases). The V end was cut by 4 bases, the J end by 2 bases, with 14 bases between. Germline-derived CDR1 and CDR2 are SQVTM and ANQGSEA. The CDR3 loop spans 14 amino acids. The CDR3 sequence: CSVVGTKGNYGYTF. The CDR3 coding sequence is TGCAGCGTTGTGGGGACCAAAGGGAACTATGGCTACACCTTC. Based on the CDR3 plus reference TRBV29-1 and TRBJ1-2, the full variable domain is SAVISQKPSRDICQRGTSLTIQCQVDSQVTMMFWYRQQPGQSLTLIATANQGSEATYESGFVIDKFPISRPNLTFSTLTVSNMSPEDSSIYLCSVVGTKGNYGYTFGSGTRLTVV.

This clone occurred a few times. The chain carries TRBV29-1 and TRBJ1-2; D remains unclear. CDR1 is SQVTM, CDR2 ANQGSEA, per germline. The CDR3 has 16 residues. Trimming removed 0 bases from V and 5 bases from J, with 19 bases in between. The CDR3 spells CSVEDPKNRGKYGYTF. In DNA, the CDR3 is TGCAGCGTTGAAGATCCCAAGAATCGCGGCAAATATGGCTACACCTTC.

The CDR3 loop is CASSGSGNSYEQYF. CDR3 DNA: TGTGCCAGCTCAGGAAGCGGGAACTCCTACGAGCAGTACTTC. The chain has TRBV18 and TRBJ2-7; 7 bases fit TRBD2. The germline V gene has CDR1 KGHSH and CDR2 LQKENI. V gave up 5 bases and J gave up 0 bases; unmatched junction bases: 4. The CDR3 loop spans 14 amino acids. Full variable domain (outside the CDR3, taken from reference TRBV18 and TRBJ2-7): NAGVMQNPRHLVRRRGQEARLRCSPMKGHSHVYWYRQLPEEGLKFMVYLQKENIIDESGMPKERFSAEFPKEGPSILRIQQVVRGDSAAYFCASSGSGNSYEQYFGPGTRLTVT.